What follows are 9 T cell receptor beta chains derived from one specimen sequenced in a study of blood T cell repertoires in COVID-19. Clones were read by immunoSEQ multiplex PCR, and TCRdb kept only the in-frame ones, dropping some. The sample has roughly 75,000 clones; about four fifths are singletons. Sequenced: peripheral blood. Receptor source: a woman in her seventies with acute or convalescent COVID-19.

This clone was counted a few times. This CDR3 is CASRKLREGYNEQFF. CDR3 DNA sequence: TGTGCCAGTAGGAAGTTACGGGAGGGGTACAATGAGCAGTTCTTC. The genes are TRBV19 and TRBJ2-1; 8 nucleotides agree with TRBD2. Germline CDR1 LNHDA, CDR2 SQIVND (reference sequence). The CDR3 runs 15 residues. V gave up 6 bases and J gave up 4 bases; unmatched junction bases: 8.

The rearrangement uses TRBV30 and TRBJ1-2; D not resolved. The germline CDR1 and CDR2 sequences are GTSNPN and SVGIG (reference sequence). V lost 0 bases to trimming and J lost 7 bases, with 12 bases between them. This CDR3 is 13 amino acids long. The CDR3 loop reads CAWSVSLGRGYTF. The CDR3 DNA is TGTGCCTGGAGTGTATCTCTGGGCCGTGGCTACACCTTC.

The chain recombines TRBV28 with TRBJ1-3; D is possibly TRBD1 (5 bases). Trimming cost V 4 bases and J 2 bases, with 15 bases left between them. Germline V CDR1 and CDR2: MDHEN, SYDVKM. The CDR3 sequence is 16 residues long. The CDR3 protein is CASSSLLGGTGNTIYF. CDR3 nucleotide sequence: TGTGCCAGCAGTTCTCTACTGGGGGGAACTGGAAACACCATATATTTT. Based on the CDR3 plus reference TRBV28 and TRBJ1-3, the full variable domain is DVKVTQSSRYLVKRTGEKVFLECVQDMDHENMFWYRQDPGLGLRLIYFSYDVKMKEKGDIPEGYSVSREKKERFSLILESASTNQTSMYLCASSSLLGGTGNTIYFGEGSWLTVV.

This CDR3 is CASSATSGMNTGELFF. The DNA of the CDR3 is TGTGCCAGCTCAGCTACTAGCGGGATGAACACCGGGGAGCTGTTTTTT. The chain has TRBV18 and TRBJ2-2; 10 bases are a match to TRBD2. Germline CDR1 is KGHSH and CDR2 is LQKENI. The CDR3 is made up of 16 amino acids. V gave up 5 bases and J gave up 1 base; unmatched junction bases: 4.

CDR3 nucleotides: TGCAGCGTTGATACTAGCGGCGGCACCGGGGAGCTGTTTTTT. Translated, it gives CSVDTSGGTGELFF. This sequence joins TRBV29-1 and TRBJ2-2; 8 nucleotides align to TRBD2. This CDR3 is built from 14 residues. V shed 3 bases and J 4 bases; nucleotides not matched to a gene: 4. Germline V gives CDR1 SQVTM, CDR2 ANQGSEA.

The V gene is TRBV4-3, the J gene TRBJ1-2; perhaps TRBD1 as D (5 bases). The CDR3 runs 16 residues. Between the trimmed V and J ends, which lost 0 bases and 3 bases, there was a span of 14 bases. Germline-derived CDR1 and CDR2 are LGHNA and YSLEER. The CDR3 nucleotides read TGCGCCAGCAGCCAAGATTCAGGACACGCCGACTATGGCTACACCTTC. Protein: CASSQDSGHADYGYTF.

The CDR3 here is CASSPTGRPYNEQFF. The CDR3 bases are TGTGCCAGCAGCCCTACAGGGAGACCCTACAATGAGCAGTTCTTC. The chain recombines TRBV4-2 with TRBJ2-1; a possible D gene is TRBD1 (6 bases). Germline loops: CDR1 LGHNA, CDR2 YNFKEQ. The length of the CDR3 is 15 residues. The V end lost 4 bases, the J end lost 2 bases, and 12 bases lay between the germline ends.

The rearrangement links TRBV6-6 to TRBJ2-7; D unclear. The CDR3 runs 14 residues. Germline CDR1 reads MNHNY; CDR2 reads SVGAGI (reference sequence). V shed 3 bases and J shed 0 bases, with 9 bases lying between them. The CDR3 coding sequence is TGTGCCAGCAGTTATTCAGCGTCCTCCTACGAGCAGTACTTC. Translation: CASSYSASSYEQYF.

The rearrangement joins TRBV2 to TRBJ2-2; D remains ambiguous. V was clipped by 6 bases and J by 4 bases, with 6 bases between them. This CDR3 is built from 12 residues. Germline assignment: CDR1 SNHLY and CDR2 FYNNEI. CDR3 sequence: CASSGLTGELFF. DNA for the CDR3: TGTGCCAGCAGCGGTCTCACCGGGGAGCTGTTTTTT.